Listed here are 3 T cell receptor beta chains from one sample, sequenced in a study of blood T cell repertoires in COVID-19. The protocol was immunoSEQ multiplex PCR, while the TCRdb copy is restricted to in-frame clones and leaves out a portion. The data show under 450,000 clones, with about 90% seen just once and 2.5% to 3.5% held by the top ten. What was sequenced was PBMCs or T cells enriched from blood (not recorded which). Receptors were obtained from a woman aged 25 to 39 who had recovered from COVID-19.

A word on this clone: Other DNA sequences in this sample translate to the same CDR3. The CDR3, as DNA: TGTGCCAGCAGCTTAGAGGGGAACACTGAAGCTTTCTTT. This gives the protein CASSLEGNTEAFF. The V gene is TRBV7-3, the J gene TRBJ1-1; D remains ambiguous. The germline gives CDR1 SGHTA, CDR2 FQGTGA. The V gene lost 2 bases and the J gene lost 1 base, with 5 bases spanning the gap. CDR3 size: 13 residues.

The V call is TRBV27, the J call TRBJ2-5; a weak D match, TRBD1 (6 bases). Germline assignment: CDR1 MNHEY and CDR2 SMNVEV (reference sequence). CDR3 length: 15 residues. V lost 2 bases and J lost 5, with 15 bases in between. This chain's CDR3 is CASSLRGTPGETQYF. The CDR3, as DNA: TGTGCCAGCAGTTTAAGGGGGACCCCTGGGGAGACCCAGTACTTC.

The V call is TRBV12-3 or TRBV12-4, the J call TRBJ1-5; 7 bases are a match to TRBD1. This CDR3 has 13 amino acids. V gave up 5 bases and J gave up 5 bases; unmatched junction bases: 3. The CDR3 nucleotides are TGTGCCAGCAGTGGGACAGTCGATCAGCCCCAGCATTTT. It yields the protein CASSGTVDQPQHF.